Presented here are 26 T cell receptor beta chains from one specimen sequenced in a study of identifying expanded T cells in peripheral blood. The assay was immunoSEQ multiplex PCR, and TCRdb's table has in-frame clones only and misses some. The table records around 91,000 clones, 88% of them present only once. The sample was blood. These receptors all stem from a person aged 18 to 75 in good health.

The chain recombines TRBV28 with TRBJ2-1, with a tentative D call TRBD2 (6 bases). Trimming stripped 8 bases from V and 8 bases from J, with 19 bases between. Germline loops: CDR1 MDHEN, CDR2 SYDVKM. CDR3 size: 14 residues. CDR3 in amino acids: CASCYLGAGYEQFF. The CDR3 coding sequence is TGTGCCAGCTGCTATCTAGGGGCGGGGTATGAGCAGTTCTTC.

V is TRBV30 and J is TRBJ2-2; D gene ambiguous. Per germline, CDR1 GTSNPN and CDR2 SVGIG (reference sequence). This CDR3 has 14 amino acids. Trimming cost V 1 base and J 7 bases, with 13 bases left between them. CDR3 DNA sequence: TGTGCCTGGAGTGGAAGGTGGGAAGGCGGGGAGCTGTTTTTT. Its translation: CAWSGRWEGGELFF.

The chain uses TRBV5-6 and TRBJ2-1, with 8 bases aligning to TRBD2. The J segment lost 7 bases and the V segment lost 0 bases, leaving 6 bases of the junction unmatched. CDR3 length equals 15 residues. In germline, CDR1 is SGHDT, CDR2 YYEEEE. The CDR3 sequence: CASSLVGRAGNEQFF. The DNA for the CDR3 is TGTGCCAGCAGCTTGGTCGGGAGGGCCGGGAATGAGCAGTTCTTC.

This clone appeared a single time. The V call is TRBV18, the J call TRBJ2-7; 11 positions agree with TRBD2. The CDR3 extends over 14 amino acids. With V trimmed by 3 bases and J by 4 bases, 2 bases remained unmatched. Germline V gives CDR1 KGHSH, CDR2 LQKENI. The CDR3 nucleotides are TGTGCCAGCTCACCTCCTAGCGGGAGGTACGAGCAGTACTTC. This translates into CASSPPSGRYEQYF.

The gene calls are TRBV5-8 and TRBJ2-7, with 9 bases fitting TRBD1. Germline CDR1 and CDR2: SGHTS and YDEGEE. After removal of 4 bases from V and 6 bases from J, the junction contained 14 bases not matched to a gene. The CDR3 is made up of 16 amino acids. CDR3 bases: TGTGCCAGCAGCATCCCCGGGACAGGGTTAGTTACCGAGCAGTACTTC. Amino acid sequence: CASSIPGTGLVTEQYF.

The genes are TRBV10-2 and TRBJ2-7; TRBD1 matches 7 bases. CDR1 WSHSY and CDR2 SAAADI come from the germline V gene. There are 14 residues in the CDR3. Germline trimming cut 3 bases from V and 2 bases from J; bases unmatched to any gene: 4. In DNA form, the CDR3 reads TGCGCCAGCAGTGACTGGGACAGAACCTACGAGCAGTACTTC. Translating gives CASSDWDRTYEQYF.

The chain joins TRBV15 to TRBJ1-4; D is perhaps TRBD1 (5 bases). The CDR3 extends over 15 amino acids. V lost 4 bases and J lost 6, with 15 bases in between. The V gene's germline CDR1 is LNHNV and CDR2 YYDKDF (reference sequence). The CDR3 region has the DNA TGTGCCACCAGCACCCTGGCAGTGGGGCATGAAAAACTGTTTTTT. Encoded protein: CATSTLAVGHEKLFF.

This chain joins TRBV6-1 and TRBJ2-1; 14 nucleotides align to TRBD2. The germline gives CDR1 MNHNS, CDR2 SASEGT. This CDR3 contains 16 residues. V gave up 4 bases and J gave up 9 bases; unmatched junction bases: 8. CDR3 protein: CASSVIGLAGGSEQFF. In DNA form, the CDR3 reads TGTGCCAGCAGTGTTATTGGACTAGCGGGGGGAAGTGAGCAGTTCTTC.

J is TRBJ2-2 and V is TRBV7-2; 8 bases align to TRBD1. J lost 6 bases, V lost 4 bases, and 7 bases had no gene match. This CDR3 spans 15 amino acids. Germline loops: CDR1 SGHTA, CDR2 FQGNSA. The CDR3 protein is CASSSGKTGAGELFF. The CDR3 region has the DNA TGTGCCAGCAGCTCTGGGAAGACAGGGGCCGGGGAGCTGTTTTTT. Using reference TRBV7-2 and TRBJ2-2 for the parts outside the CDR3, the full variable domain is GAGVSQSPSNKVTEKGKDVELRCDPISGHTALYWYRQSLGQGLEFLIYFQGNSAPDKSGLPSDRFSAERTGGSVSTLTIQRTQQEDSAVYLCASSSGKTGAGELFFGEGSRLTVL.

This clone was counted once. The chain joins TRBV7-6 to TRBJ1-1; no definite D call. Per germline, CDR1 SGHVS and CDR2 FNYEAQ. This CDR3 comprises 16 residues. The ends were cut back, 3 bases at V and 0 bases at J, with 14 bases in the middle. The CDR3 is CASSLGQSLMNTEAFF. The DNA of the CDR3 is TGTGCCAGCAGCTTGGGCCAAAGCCTAATGAACACTGAAGCTTTCTTT.

CDR3 bases: TGTGCCAGTCTGGGGGAGGTACGGGGAGCTTTCTTT. It is translated as CASLGEVRGAFF. The chain couples TRBV2 to TRBJ1-1; D perhaps matches TRBD1 (5 bases). Trimming took 9 bases from V and 10 from J, leaving 18 bases between them. Germline CDR1 is SNHLY and CDR2 is FYNNEI. The CDR3 has 12 amino acids.

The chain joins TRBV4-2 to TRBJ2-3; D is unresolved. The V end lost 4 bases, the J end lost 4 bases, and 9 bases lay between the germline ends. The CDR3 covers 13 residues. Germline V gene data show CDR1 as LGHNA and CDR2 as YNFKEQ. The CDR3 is CASSLERPDTQYF. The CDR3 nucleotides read TGTGCCAGCAGCCTAGAGCGTCCAGATACGCAGTATTTT.

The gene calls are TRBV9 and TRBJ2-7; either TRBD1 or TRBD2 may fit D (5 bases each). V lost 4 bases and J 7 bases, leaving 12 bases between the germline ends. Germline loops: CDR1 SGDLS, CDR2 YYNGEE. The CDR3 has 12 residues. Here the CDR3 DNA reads TGTGCCAGCAGCCCCGGGGCAGGGGAGCAGTACTTC. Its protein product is CASSPGAGEQYF.

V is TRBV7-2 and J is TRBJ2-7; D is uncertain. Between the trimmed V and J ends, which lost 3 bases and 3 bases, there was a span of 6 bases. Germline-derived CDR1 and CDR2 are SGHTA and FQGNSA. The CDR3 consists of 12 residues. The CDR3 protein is CASSLTFYEQYF. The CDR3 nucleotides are TGTGCCAGCAGCTTGACTTTCTACGAGCAGTACTTC.

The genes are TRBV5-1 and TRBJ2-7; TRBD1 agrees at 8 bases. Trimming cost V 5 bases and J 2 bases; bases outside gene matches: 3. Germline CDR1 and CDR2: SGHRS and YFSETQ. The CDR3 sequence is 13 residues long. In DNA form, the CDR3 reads TGCGCCAGCAGGACAGGGGAAGCCTACGAGCAGTACTTC. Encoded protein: CASRTGEAYEQYF.

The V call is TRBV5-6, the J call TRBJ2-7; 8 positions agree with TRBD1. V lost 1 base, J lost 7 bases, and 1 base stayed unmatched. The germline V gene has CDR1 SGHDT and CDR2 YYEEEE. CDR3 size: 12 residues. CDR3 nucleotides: TGTGCCAGCAGCTTGACAGGGGGGGAGCAGTACTTC. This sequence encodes CASSLTGGEQYF.

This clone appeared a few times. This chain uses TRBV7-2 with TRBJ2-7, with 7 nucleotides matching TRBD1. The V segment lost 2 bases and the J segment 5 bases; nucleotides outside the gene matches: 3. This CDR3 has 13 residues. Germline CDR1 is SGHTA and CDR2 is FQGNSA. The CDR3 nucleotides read TGTGCCAGCAGCTTACGGGACAGCCACGAGCAGTACTTC. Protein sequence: CASSLRDSHEQYF. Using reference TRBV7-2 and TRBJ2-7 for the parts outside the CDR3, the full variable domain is GAGVSQSPSNKVTEKGKDVELRCDPISGHTALYWYRQSLGQGLEFLIYFQGNSAPDKSGLPSDRFSAERTGGSVSTLTIQRTQQEDSAVYLCASSLRDSHEQYFGPGTRLTVT.

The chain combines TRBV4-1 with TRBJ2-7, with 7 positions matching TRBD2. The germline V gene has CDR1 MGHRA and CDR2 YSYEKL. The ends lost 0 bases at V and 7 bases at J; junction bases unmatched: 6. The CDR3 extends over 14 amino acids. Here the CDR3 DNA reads TGCGCCAGCAGCCAAGAGGGGCGGGGAGGGGAGCAGTACTTC. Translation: CASSQEGRGGEQYF.

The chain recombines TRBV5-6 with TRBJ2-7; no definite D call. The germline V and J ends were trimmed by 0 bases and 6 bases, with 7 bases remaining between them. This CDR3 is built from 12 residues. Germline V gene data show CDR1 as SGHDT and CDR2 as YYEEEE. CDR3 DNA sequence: TGTGCCAGCAGCTTGGCCCTAGGCGAGCAGTACTTC. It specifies CASSLALGEQYF.

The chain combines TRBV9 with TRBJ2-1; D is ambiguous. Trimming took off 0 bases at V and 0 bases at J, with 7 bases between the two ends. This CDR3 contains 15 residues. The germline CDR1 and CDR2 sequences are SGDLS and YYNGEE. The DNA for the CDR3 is TGTGCCAGCAGCGTAGCTGGAAACTCCTACAATGAGCAGTTCTTC. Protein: CASSVAGNSYNEQFF.

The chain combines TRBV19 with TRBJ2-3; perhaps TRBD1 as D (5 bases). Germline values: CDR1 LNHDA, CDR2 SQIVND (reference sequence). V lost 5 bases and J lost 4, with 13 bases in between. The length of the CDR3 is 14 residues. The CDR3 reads CASSPQGPSDTQYF. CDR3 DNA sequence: TGTGCCAGTAGTCCCCAGGGCCCATCAGATACGCAGTATTTT.

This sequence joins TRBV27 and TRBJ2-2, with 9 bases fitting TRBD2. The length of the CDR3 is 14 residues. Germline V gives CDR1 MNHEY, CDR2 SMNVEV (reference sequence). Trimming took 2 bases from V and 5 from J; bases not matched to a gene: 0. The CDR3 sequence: CASSLAGGTGELFF. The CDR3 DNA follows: TGTGCCAGCAGTTTAGCGGGGGGGACCGGGGAGCTGTTTTTT.

As DNA, the CDR3 is TGTGCCAGTAGGCAACAGGGGGTTGGGTTTTTGGGCACTGAAGCTTTCTTT. Translating gives CASRQQGVGFLGTEAFF. The rearrangement uses TRBV19 and TRBJ1-1; TRBD1 matches 8 bases. Looked up from germline, CDR1 is LNHDA and CDR2 is SQIVND (reference sequence). The trim removed 6 bases at V and 4 bases at J, leaving 16 bases unmatched. This CDR3 is 17 amino acids long.

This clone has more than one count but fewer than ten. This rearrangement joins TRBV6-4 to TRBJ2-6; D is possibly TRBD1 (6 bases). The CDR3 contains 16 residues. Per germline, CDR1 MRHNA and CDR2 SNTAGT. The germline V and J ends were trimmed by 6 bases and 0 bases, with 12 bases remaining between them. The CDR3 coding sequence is TGTGCCAGCAGCATGGACAGTTCCTCTGGGGCCAACGTCCTGACTTTC. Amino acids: CASSMDSSSGANVLTF.

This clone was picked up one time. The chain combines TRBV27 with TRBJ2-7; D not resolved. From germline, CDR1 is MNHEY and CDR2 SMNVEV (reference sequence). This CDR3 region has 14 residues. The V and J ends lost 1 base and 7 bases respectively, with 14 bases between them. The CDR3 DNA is TGTGCCAGCAGTTTATTCCCCGAGGCCGCAGAGCAGTACTTC. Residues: CASSLFPEAAEQYF.

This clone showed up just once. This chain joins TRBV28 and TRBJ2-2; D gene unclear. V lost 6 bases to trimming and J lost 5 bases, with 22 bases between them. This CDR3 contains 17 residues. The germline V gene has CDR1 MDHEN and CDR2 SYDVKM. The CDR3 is CASSGLFRVETTGELFF. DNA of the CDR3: TGTGCCAGCAGCGGTTTGTTTCGGGTGGAAACTACCGGGGAGCTGTTTTTT.